The rows below give T cell receptor beta chains drawn from one sample of a study of CD8+CD57+ T cells in acquired aplastic anemia. TCRdb re-called the reads with MiXCR, one entry per CDR3 protein. Here the sample spans hundreds of thousands of distinct CDR3 sequences, 65% to 80% being singletons. The sequenced sample was sorted CD4+, CD8+, or CD8+CD57+ T cells (not recorded which) from PBMCs. Receptors were obtained from a human donor in good health, serving as a control. CDR3s include the opening cysteine and the closing phenylalanine or tryptophan. D genes are given only for firm matches. Some rows mark clone size as missing; the rest say once, few, many or name a class of expanded clone.

>TRBJ2-3|16|TRBV5-6|NA|NA
CAISLSPGKGTDTQYF
TGTGCCATCAGCTTGTCCCCGGGGAAAGGCACAGATACGCAGTATTTT
>TRBJ2-1|13|TRBV4-2|NA|once
CASSQPLYNEQFF
TGTGCCAGCAGCCAGCCCTTATACAATGAGCAGTTCTTC
>TRBJ2-3|14|TRBV20-1|NA|NA
CSATDGHYEHTQYF
TGCAGTGCCACGGACGGACACTACGAGCATACGCAGTATTTT
>TRBJ1-4|12|TRBV9|NA|once
CASGGGSSNLFF
TGTGCCAGCGGCGGGGGTAGCTCAAACCTGTTTTTT
>TRBJ2-3|16|TRBV7-6|TRBD1|NA
CASSPSTGVGTDTQYF
TGTGCCAGCAGCCCATCGACAGGGGTCGGCACAGATACGCAGTATTTT
>TRBJ1-5|15|TRBV2|NA|NA
CASSPGLDGNRPQHF
TGTGCCAGCAGCCCCGGATTGGACGGCAATCGGCCCCAGCATTTT
>TRBJ2-2|17|TRBV11-1|TRBD2|NA
CASSVVGTSGLTGELFF
TGTGCCAGCAGCGTAGTTGGGACTAGCGGCCTCACCGGGGAGCTGTTTTTT
>TRBJ2-7|14|TRBV7-8|NA|NA
CASRQARVSYTQYF
TGTGCCAGCAGACAAGCTCGCGTCTCCTATACGCAGTACTTC
>TRBJ1-5|14|TRBV9|NA|once
CASSAVAENTDAYF
TGTGCCAGCAGCGCTGTCGCGGAGAACACTGACGCTTATTTT
>TRBJ2-5|14|TRBV5-1|NA|NA
CASSFFTSYRTQYF
TGCGCCAGCAGCTTTTTTACATCGTACAGGACCCAGTACTTC
>TRBJ2-7|13|TRBV7-2|TRBD1|NA
CASSSLDREGEQF
TGTGCCAGCAGCTCCCTTGACAGGGAAGGTGAGCAGTTC
>TRBJ1-6|14|TRBV25-1|TRBD1|NA
CASSTQGGTSPLHF
TGTGCCAGCAGTACTCAGGGGGGAACTTCACCCCTCCACTTT
>TRBJ2-7|15|TRBV7-2|NA|NA
CASSFRWNSSSEAYF
TGTGCCAGCAGCTTCCGTTGGAACAGTTCCTCCGAGGCGTACTTC
>TRBJ2-7|15|TRBV5-1|NA|NA
CASSQGRGVPSEQYF
TGCGCCAGCAGCCAAGGGAGAGGAGTACCGAGCGAGCAGTACTTC
>TRBJ2-2|12|TRBV10-3|TRBD2|NA
CASAVCGGGLFF
TGTGCCAGCGCAGTGTGTGGCGGGGGGCTGTTTTTT
>TRBJ2-7|16|TRBV7-2|NA|NA
CASSVSRRGQFFGQYF
NA
>TRBJ1-6|13|TRBV14|NA|NA
CASSQERGAPLHF
TGTGCCAGCAGCCAAGAGCGGGGGGCACCCCTCCACTTT
>TRBJ1-2|15|TRBV7-6|NA|NA
CASSRATGGLNTETF
TGTGCCAGCAGCCGAGCCACGGGGGGTCTGAACACTGAAACCTTC
>TRBJ1-6|13|TRBV10-3|NA|many
CAISPRVSSPLHF
TGTGCCATCAGCCCCCGGGTCTCCTCACCCCTCCACTTT
>TRBJ1-2|13|TRBV7-9|NA|NA
CASSPPGGDGYTF
TGTGCCAGCAGCCCGCCCGGTGGCGATGGGTACACCTTC
>TRBJ1-2|23|TRBV6-6|NA|NA
CASSFYICSARDPRGKSNYGYTF
NA
>TRBJ2-7|14|TRBV15|NA|few
CATSRRGAWAEQYF
TGTGCCACCAGCAGAAGGGGCGCTTGGGCCGAGCAGTACTTC
>TRBJ2-1|15|TRBV7-2|TRBD1|NA
CASLSDRGLYNEQFF
TGTGCCAGCCTTTCGGACAGGGGGCTGTACAATGAGCAGTTCTTC
>TRBJ1-6|13|TRBV9|NA|once
CATQRRGDSSFHF
TGTGCCACCCAACGACGCGGTGACTCATCCTTCCACTTT
>TRBJ1-4|16|TRBV7-2|NA|NA
CASSLARGGSTNTLFF
TGTGCCAGCAGCTTAGCGCGCGGGGGCAGCACGAACACCCTGTTTTTT
>TRBJ2-1|15|TRBV20-1|NA|NA
CSARRPGNSYNEQFF
TGCAGTGCTAGGCGACCAGGGAACTCCTACAATGAGCAGTTCTTC
>TRBJ1-6|11|TRBV20-1|NA|NA
CSASWGGPLHF
TGCAGTGCTAGCTGGGGGGGACCCCTCCACTTT
>TRBJ2-5|14|TRBV7-6|NA|few
CASSLGPNQETQYF
TGTGCCAGCAGCTTAGGTCCTAACCAAGAGACCCAGTACTTC
>TRBJ2-5|14|TRBV15|NA|NA
CATSRDRTEETQYF
TGTGCCACCAGCAGAGATCGAACAGAAGAGACCCAGTACTTC
>TRBJ1-2|14|TRBV12-3/TRBV12-4|TRBD1|NA
CASRTGTGPYGYTF
TGTGCCAGCAGAACCGGGACAGGGCCCTATGGCTACACCTTC
>TRBJ2-1|14|TRBV20-1|TRBD2|many
CSGMGLAYYNEQFF
TGCAGTGGGATGGGACTAGCGTACTACAATGAGCAGTTCTTC
>TRBJ2-1|17|TRBV10-3|TRBD2|NA
CAISANLAGLYHNEQFF
TGTGCCATCAGTGCAAACCTAGCGGGCCTCTATCACAATGAGCAGTTCTTC
>TRBJ2-3|15|TRBV5-4|TRBD2|NA
CASSEDLAGGYTQYF
TGTGCCAGCAGCGAAGATCTAGCGGGGGGATATACGCAGTATTTT
>TRBJ2-7|13|TRBV7-7|NA|NA
CASSLRGGYPQYF
TGCGCCAGCAGCCTACGCGGGGGCTACCCCCAGTACTTC
>TRBJ2-3|12|TRBV6-4|NA|NA
CASSDRDNEQYF
TGTGCCAGCAGTGACAGGGACAATGAGCAGTATTTT
>TRBJ2-2|16|TRBV2|TRBD1|few
CASTTTGGAYTGELFF
TGTGCCAGCACTACAACAGGGGGCGCATATACCGGGGAGCTGTTTTTT
>TRBJ1-2|14|TRBV20-1|NA|NA
CSAERDIPLAGYTF
TGCAGTGCTGAACGGGACATTCCTCTCGCTGGCTACACCTTC
>TRBJ2-1|15|TRBV25-1|TRBD2|NA
CASSGTSGVRREQFF
TGTGCCAGCAGTGGGACTAGCGGGGTGCGAAGGGAGCAGTTCTTC
>TRBJ1-1|11|TRBV20-1|NA|NA
CSARGQPNTVF
TGCAGTGCTAGAGGACAGCCGAACACTGTCTTT
>TRBJ2-7|15|TRBV7-9|NA|NA
CASSLGRDAANEQYF
TGTGCCAGCAGCTTAGGACGGGATGCAGCAAACGAGCAGTACTTC
>TRBJ2-7|13|TRBV5-1|TRBD1|NA
CATRRQGARWQYF
TGCGCCACCAGGAGACAGGGGGCGAGGTGGCAGTACTTC